Included here is one TCR beta chain sequence, with context. The entry originates in a study of shared clonotypes between healthy human individuals. Naive-designated CD8 cells lacked CD45RO, were positively enriched for CCR7, and omitted terminally differentiated effector memory CD45RA+ cells. Clones were sequenced by immunoSEQ multiplex PCR, and TCRdb holds only the in-frame ones, with some missing. The table has 2 million or so clones, just under 95% seen once. The origin of this receptor is a man aged 18 to 29 in good health. Sequenced material: naive CD8+ T cells sorted from blood.

Here the CDR3 reads CASSETWGLGGYTF. The CDR3 bases are TGTGCCAGCAGTGAGACTTGGGGGCTTGGAGGCTACACCTTC. The chain is built from TRBV6-1 and TRBJ1-2, with a tentative D call TRBD1 (6 bases). This CDR3 is 14 amino acids long. With 3 bases removed from V and 8 bases from J, the gap between germline ends came to 16 bases. CDR1 MNHNS and CDR2 SASEGT come from the germline V gene.